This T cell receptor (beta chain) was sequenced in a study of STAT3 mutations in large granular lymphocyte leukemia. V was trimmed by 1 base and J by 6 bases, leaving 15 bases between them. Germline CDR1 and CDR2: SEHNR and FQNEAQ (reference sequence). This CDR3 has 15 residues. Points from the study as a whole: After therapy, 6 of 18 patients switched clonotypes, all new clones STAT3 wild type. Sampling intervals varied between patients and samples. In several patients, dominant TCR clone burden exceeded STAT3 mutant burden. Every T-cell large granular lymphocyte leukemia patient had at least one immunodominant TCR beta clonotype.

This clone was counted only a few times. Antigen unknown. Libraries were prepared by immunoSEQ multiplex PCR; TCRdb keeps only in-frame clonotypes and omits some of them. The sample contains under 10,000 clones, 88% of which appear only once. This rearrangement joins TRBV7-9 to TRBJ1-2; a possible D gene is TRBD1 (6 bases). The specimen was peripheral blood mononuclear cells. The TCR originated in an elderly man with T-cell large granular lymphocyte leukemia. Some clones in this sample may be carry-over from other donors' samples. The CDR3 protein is CASSLVLGARDGYTF. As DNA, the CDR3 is TGTGCCAGCAGCTTAGTTCTGGGGGCAAGGGATGGCTACACCTTC.